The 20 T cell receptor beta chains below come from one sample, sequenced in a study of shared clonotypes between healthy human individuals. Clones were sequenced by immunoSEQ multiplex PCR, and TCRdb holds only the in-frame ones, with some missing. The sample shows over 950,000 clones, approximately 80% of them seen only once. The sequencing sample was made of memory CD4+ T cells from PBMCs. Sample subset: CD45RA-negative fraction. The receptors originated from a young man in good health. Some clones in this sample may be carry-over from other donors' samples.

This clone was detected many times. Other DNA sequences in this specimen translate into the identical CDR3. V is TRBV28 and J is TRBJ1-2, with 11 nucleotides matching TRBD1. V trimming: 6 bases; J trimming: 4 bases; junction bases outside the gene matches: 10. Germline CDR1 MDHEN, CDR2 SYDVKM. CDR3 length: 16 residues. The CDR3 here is CASRESGTGGVYGYTF. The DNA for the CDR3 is TGTGCCAGCAGGGAGTCCGGGACAGGGGGTGTCTATGGCTACACCTTC.

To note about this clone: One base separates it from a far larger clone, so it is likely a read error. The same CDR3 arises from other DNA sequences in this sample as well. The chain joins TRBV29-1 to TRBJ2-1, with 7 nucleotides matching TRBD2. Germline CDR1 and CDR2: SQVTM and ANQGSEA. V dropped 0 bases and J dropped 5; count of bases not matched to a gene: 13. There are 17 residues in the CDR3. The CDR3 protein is CSVEDLKRDLPHNEQFF. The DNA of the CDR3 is TGCAGCGTTGAAGATCTAAAGCGGGACCTCCCACACAATGAGCAGTTCTTC.

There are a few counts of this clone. The CDR3 sequence is CASRPRGALDTGELFF. Here the CDR3 DNA reads TGTGCCAGCAGGCCTCGGGGGGCGTTGGACACCGGGGAGCTGTTTTTT. The rearrangement links TRBV11-2 to TRBJ2-2; D possibly corresponds to TRBD2 (7 bases). V lost 6 bases and J 3 bases, leaving 17 bases between the germline ends. Germline V CDR1 and CDR2: SGHAT, FQNNGV. The CDR3 length is 16 residues.

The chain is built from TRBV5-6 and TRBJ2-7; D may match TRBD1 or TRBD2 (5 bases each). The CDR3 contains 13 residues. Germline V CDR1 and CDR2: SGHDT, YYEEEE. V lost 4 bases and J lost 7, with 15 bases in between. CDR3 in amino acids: CASSIGTVNEQYF. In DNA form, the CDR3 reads TGTGCCAGCAGCATAGGGACCGTAAATGAGCAGTACTTC.

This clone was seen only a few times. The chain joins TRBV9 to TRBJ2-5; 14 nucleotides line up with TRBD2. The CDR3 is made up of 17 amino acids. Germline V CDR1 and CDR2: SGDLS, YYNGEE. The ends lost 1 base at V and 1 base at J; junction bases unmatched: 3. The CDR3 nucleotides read TGTGCCAGCAGCGTACGGGGACTAGCGGGGGCCCAAGAGACCCAGTACTTC. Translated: CASSVRGLAGAQETQYF.

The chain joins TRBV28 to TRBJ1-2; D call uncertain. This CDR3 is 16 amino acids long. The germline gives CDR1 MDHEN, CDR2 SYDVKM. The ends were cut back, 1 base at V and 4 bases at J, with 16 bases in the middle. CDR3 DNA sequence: TGTGCCAGCAGTTTATCGGGAGTGGGCAGGACCTATGGCTACACCTTC. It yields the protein CASSLSGVGRTYGYTF.

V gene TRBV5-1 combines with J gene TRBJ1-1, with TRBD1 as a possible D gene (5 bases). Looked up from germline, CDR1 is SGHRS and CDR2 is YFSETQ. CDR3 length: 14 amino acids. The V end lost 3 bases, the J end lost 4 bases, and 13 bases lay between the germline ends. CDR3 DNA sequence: TGCGCCAGCAGCTGGGACCAAGGGTTCACTGAAGCTTTCTTT. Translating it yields CASSWDQGFTEAFF.

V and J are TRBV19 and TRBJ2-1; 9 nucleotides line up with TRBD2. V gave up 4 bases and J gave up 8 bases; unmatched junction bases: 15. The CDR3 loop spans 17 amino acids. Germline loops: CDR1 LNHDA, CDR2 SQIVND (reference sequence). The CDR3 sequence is CASSRRSGTSIYYEQFF. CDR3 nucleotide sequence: TGTGCCAGTAGTAGAAGGTCCGGGACTAGCATATACTATGAGCAGTTCTTC. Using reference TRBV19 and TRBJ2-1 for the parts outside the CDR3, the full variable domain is DGGITQSPKYLFRKEGQNVTLSCEQNLNHDAMYWYRQDPGQGLRLIYYSQIVNDFQKGDIAEGYSVSREKKESFPLTVTSAQKNPTAFYLCASSRRSGTSIYYEQFFGPGTRLTVL.

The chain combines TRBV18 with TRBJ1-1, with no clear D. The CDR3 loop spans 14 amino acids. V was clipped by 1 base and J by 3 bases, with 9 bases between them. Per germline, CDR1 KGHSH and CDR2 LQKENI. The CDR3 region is CASSPQVSDTEAFF. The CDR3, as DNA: TGTGCCAGCTCACCACAGGTTAGTGACACTGAAGCTTTCTTT.

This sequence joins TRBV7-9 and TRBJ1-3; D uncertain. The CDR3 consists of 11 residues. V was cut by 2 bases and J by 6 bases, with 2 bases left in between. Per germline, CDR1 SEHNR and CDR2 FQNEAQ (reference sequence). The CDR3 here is CASSLQNTIYF. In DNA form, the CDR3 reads TGTGCCAGCAGCTTACAAAACACCATATATTTT.

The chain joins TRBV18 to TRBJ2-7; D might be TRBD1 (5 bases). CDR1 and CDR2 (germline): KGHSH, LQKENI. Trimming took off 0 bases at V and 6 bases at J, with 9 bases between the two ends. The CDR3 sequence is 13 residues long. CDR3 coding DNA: TGTGCCAGCTCACCACCGGGGCCAGCCGAGCAGTACTTC. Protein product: CASSPPGPAEQYF.

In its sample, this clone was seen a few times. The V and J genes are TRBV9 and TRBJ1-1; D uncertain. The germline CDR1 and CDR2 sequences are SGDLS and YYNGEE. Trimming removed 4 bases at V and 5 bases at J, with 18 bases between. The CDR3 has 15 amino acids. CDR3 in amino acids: CASSPEGGRSTEAFF. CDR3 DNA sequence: TGTGCCAGCAGCCCGGAAGGAGGGCGGAGTACTGAAGCTTTCTTT.

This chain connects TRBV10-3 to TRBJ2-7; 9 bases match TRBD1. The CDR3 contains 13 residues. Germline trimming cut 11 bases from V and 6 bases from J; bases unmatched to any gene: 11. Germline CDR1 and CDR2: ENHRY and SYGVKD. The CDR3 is CAASTGQGSEQYF. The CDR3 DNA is TGTGCCGCTTCCACGGGACAGGGTAGCGAGCAGTACTTC.

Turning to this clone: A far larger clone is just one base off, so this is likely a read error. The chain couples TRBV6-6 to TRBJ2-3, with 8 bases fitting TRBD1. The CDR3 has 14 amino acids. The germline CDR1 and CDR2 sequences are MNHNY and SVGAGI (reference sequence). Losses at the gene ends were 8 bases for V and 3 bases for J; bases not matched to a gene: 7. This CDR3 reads CASARDRRTDTQYF. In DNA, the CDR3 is TGTGCCAGCGCTAGGGACAGGAGGACAGATACGCAGTATTTT.

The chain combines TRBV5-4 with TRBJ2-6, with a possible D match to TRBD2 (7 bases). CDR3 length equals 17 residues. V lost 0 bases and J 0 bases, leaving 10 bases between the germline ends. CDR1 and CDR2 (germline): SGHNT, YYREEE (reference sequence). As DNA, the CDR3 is TGTGCCAGCAGCTTGGCAGGGGACTACTCTGGGGCCAACGTCCTGACTTTC. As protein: CASSLAGDYSGANVLTF.

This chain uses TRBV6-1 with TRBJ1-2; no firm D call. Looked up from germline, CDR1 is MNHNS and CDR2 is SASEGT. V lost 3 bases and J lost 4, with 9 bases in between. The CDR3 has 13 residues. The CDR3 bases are TGTGCCAGCAGTGATCCCCCGGGCTATGGCTACACCTTC. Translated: CASSDPPGYGYTF.

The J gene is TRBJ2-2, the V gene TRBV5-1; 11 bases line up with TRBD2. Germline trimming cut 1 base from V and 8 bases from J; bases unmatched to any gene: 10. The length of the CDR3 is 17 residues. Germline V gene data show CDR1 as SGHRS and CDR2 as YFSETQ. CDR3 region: CASSLNLAGGPNGELFF. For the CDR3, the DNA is TGCGCCAGCAGCTTGAACCTAGCGGGAGGACCAAATGGGGAGCTGTTTTTT.

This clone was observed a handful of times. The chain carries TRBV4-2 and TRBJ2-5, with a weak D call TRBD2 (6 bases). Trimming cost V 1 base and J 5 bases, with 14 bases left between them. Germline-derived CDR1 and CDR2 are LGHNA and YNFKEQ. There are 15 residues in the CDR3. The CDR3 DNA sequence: TGTGCCAGCAGCCAAGGGTCGCGGAGGGCGGAGACCCAGTACTTC. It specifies CASSQGSRRAETQYF.

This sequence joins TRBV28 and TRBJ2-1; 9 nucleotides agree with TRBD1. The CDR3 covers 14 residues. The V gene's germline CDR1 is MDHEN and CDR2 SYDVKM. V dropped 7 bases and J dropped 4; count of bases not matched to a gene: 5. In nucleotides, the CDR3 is TGTGCCAGCACCCCCGGGACAGGGTACAATGAGCAGTTCTTC. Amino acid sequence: CASTPGTGYNEQFF.

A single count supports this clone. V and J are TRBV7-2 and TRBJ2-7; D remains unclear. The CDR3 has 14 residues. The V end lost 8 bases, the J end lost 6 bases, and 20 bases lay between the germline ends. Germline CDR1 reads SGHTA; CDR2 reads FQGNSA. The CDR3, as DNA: TGTGCCAGCCCGCCGCTACCTTCAACCCTCGAGCAGTACTTC. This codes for CASPPLPSTLEQYF. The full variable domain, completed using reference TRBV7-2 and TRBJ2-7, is GAGVSQSPSNKVTEKGKDVELRCDPISGHTALYWYRQSLGQGLEFLIYFQGNSAPDKSGLPSDRFSAERTGGSVSTLTIQRTQQEDSAVYLCASPPLPSTLEQYFGPGTRLTVT.